A single T cell receptor (beta chain) is shown here with its context. This sample was taken from a study of blood T cell repertoires in COVID-19. The V and J ends lost 2 bases and 4 bases respectively, with 8 bases between them. The CDR3 is 12 amino acids. Germline-derived CDR1 and CDR2 are SQVTM and ANQGSEA. Original methodology: Estimated nucleated cell counts came from reference gene primer amplification. Generated by immunoSEQ multiplex PCR, the TCRdb table keeps only in-frame clones and is missing some. The V and J calls and the clone size are those of that table, but D and trimming were determined from the DNA. The profile shows 110,000 to 150,000 clones, roughly 82% of them singletons.

The TCR comes from a man at least 80 years old with acute or convalescent COVID-19. The specimen sequenced was peripheral blood. This chain uses TRBV29-1 with TRBJ1-2, with no clear D. CDR3 sequence: CSVEQVGYGYTF. The DNA of the CDR3 is TGCAGCGTTGAACAGGTGGGCTATGGCTACACCTTC. Drawing the rest from reference TRBV29-1 and TRBJ1-2, the complete variable domain is SAVISQKPSRDICQRGTSLTIQCQVDSQVTMMFWYRQQPGQSLTLIATANQGSEATYESGFVIDKFPISRPNLTFSTLTVSNMSPEDSSIYLCSVEQVGYGYTFGSGTRLTVV.